This T cell receptor (beta chain) originates from a study of T cell changes during pregnancy in multiple sclerosis. This table comes from immunoSEQ multiplex PCR, and its TCRdb copy is limited to in-frame clones, with some not included. The sample holds some 14,000 clones; almost 90% are singletons and the top ten take about an eighth. The germline V gene has CDR1 MNHEY and CDR2 SMNVEV (reference sequence). Trimming took 7 bases from V and 2 from J, leaving 7 bases between them. The CDR3 spans 12 residues. This chain links TRBV27 with TRBJ2-3; tentative D call: TRBD2 (6 bases). This TCR came from a female donor in good health, enrolled as a control in a pregnancy study. The material sequenced was CD8+ T cells from peripheral blood mononuclear cells, taken after pregnancy. The CDR3 spells CASTGVTDTQYF. The CDR3 DNA follows: TGTGCCAGCACGGGGGTCACAGATACGCAGTATTTT.